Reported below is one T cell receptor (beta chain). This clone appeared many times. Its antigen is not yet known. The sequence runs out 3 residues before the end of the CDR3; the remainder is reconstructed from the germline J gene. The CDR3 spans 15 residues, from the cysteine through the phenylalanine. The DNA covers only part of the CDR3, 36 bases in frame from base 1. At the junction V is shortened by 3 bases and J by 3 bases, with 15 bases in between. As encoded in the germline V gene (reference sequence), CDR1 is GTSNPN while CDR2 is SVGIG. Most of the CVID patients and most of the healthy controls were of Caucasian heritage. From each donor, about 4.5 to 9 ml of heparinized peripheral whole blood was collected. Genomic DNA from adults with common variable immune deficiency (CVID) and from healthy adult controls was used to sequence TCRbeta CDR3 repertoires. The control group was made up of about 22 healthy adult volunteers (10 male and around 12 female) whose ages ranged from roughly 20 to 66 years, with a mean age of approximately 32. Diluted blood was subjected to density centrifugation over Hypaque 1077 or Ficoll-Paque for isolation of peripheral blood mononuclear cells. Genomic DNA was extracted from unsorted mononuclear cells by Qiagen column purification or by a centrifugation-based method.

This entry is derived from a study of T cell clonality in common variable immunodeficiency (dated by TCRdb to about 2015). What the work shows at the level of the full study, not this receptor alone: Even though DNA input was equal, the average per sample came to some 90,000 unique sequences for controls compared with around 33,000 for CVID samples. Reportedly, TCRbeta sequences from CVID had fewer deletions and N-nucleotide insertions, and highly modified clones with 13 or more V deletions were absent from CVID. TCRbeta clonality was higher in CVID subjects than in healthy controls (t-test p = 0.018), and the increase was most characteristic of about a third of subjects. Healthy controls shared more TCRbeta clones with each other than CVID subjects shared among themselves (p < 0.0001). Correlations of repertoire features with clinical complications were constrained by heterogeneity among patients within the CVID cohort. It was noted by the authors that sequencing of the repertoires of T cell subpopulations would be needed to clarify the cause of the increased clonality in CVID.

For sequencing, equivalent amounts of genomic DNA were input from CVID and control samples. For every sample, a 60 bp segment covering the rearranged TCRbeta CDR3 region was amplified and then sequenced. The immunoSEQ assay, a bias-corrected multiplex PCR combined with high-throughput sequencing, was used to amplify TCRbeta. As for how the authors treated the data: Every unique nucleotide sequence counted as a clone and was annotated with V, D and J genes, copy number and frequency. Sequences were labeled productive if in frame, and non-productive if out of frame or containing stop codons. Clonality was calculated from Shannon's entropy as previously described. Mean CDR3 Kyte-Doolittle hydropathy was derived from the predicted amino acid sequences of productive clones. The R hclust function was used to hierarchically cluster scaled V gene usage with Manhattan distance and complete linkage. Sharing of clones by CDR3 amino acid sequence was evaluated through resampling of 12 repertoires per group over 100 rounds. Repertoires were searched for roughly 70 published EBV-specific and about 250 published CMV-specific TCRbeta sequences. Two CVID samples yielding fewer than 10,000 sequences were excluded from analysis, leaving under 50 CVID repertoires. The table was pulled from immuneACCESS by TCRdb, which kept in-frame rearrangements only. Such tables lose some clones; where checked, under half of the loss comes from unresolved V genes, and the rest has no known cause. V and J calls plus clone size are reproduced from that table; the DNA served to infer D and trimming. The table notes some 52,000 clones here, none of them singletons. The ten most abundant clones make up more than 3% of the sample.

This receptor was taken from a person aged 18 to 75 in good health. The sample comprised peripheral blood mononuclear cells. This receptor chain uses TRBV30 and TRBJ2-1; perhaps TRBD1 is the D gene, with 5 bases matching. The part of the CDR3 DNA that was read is TGTGCCTGGAGCGGTTTGTCAGGGAACTACAATGAG. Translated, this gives CAWSGLSGNYNE. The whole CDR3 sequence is CAWSGLSGNYNEQFF. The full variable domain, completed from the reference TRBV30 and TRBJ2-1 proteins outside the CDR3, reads SQTIHQWPATLVQPVGSPLSLECTVEGTSNPNLYWYRQAAGRGLQLLFYSVGIGQISSEVPQNLSASRPQDRQFILSSKKLLLSDSGFYLCAWSGLSGNYNEQFFGPGTRLTVL.